The clone carrying this T cell receptor (beta chain) has a single count. Its cognate antigen is unknown. Within the sample, other DNA sequences also encode this same CDR3. The PCR made use of 60 Vbeta and 13 Jbeta primers. Measured with immunoSEQ multiplex PCR; TCRdb has only the in-frame clones, and not every one. The data hold 100,000 to 150,000 clones, with 75% to 90% observed a single time. Trimming stripped 3 bases from V and 4 bases from J, with 6 bases between. The CDR3 contains 11 residues. From germline, CDR1 is DFQATT and CDR2 SNEGSKA (reference sequence). This entry belongs to a study of cytomegalovirus exposure and HLA in healthy donors. Study observations and caveats: TCR beta V- and J-gene trimming, according to a later analysis, was linked to a missense DCLRE1C variant. It was assumed in the presence/absence analyses that sequencing depth was roughly uniform across donors.

All donors participated as healthy donors of bone marrow. The receptor was derived from a man aged 40-49 years in good health and CMV-seronegative. What was sequenced was PBMCs. The rearrangement uses TRBV20-1 and TRBJ2-5; D unclear. CDR3 region: CSASPGETQYF. The CDR3 region has the DNA TGCAGTGCTAGCCCGGGAGAGACCCAGTACTTC.